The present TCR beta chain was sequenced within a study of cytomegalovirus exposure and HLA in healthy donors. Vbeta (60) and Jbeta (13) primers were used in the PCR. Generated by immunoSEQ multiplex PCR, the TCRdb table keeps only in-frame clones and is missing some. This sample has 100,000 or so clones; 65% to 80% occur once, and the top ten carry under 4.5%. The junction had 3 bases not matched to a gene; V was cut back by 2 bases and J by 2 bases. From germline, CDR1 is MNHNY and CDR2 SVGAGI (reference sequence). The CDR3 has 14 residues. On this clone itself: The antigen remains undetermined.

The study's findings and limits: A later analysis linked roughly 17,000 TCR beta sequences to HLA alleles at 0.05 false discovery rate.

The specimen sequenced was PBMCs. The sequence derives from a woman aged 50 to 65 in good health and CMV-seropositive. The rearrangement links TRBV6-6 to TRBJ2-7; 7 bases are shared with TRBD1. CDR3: CASSYGTATYEQYF. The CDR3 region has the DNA TGTGCCAGCAGTTACGGGACAGCTACCTACGAGCAGTACTTC.